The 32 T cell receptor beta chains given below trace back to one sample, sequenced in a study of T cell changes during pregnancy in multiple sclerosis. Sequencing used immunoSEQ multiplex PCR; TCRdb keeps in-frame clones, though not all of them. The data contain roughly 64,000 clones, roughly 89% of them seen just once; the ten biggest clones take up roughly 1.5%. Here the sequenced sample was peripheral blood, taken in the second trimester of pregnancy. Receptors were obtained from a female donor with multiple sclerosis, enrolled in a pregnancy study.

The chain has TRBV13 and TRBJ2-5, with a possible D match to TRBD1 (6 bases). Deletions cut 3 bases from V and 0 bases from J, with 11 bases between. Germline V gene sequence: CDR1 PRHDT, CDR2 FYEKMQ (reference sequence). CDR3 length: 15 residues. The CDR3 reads CASSLGAGYQETQYF. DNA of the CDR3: TGTGCCAGCAGCTTGGGGGCAGGGTACCAAGAGACCCAGTACTTC. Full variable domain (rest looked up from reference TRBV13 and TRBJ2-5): AAGVIQSPRHLIKEKRETATLKCYPIPRHDTVYWYQQGPGQDPQFLISFYEKMQSDKGSIPDRFSAQQFSDYHSELNMSSLELGDSALYFCASSLGAGYQETQYFGPGTRLLVL.

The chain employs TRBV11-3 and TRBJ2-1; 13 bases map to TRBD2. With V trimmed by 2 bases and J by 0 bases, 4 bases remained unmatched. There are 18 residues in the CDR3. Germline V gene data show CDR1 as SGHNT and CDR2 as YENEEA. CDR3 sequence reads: CASSLTSGRGSSYNEQFF. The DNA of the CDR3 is TGTGCCAGCAGCTTAACTAGCGGGAGGGGAAGCTCCTACAATGAGCAGTTCTTC.

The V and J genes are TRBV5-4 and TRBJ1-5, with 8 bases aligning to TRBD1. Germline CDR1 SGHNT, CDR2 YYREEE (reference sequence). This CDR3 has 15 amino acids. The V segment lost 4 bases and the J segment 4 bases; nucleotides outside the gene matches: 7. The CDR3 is CASSPDRGRNQPQHF. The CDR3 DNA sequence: TGTGCCAGCAGCCCTGACAGGGGAAGGAATCAGCCCCAGCATTTT.

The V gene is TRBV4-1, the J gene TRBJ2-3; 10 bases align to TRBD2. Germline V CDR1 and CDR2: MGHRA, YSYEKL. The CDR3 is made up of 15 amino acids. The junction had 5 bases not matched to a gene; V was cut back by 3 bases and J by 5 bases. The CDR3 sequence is CASSQGTSVEDTQYF. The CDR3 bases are TGCGCCAGCAGCCAGGGGACTAGCGTTGAAGATACGCAGTATTTT.

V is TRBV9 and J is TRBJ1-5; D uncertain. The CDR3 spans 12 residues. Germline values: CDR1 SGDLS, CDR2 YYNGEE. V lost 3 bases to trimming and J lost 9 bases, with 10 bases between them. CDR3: CASSDGIGPQHF. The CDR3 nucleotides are TGTGCCAGCAGCGACGGGATCGGGCCCCAGCATTTT.

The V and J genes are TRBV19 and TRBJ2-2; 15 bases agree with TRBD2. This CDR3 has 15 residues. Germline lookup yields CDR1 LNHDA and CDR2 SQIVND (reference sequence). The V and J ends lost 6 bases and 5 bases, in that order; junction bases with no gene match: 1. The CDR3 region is CASRGTSGRTGELFF. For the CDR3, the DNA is TGTGCCAGTAGGGGGACTAGCGGGAGGACCGGGGAGCTGTTTTTT.

In DNA form, the CDR3 reads TGTGCCATCAGCACCCCTGACAGGGGGAAGGAGACCCAGTACTTC. It encodes CAISTPDRGKETQYF. The chain recombines TRBV10-3 with TRBJ2-5, with 9 positions matching TRBD1. This CDR3 spans 15 amino acids. Trimming at V came to 6 bases and at J to 5 bases, leaving 10 bases not matched to a gene. Germline lookup yields CDR1 ENHRY and CDR2 SYGVKD.

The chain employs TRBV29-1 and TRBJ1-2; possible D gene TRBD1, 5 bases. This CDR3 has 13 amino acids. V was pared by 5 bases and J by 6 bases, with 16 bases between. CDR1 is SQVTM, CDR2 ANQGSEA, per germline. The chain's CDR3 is CSVSRPAGHGYTF. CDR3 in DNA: TGCAGCGTTTCCAGACCGGCAGGGCATGGCTACACCTTC.

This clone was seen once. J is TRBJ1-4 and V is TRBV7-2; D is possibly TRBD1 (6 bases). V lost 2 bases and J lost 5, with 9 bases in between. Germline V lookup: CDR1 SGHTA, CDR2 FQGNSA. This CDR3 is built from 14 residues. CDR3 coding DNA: TGTGCCAGCAGCTTACAGGGGCTCAATGAAAAACTGTTTTTT. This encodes CASSLQGLNEKLFF.

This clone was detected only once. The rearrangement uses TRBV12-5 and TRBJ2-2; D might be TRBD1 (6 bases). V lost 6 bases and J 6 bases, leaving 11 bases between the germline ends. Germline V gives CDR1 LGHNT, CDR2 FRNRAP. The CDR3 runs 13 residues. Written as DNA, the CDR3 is TGTGCTAGTGGCGACAGGTCGGCCGGGGAGCTGTTTTTT. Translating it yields CASGDRSAGELFF.

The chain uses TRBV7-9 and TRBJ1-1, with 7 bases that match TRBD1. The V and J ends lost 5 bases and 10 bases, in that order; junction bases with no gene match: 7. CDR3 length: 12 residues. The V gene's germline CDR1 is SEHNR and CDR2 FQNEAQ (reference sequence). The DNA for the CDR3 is TGTGCCAGCAGCCCCGAGACAGGGAGAGCTTTCTTT. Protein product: CASSPETGRAFF. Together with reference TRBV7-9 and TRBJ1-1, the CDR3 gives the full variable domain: DTGVSQNPRHKITKRGQNVTFRCDPISEHNRLYWYRQTLGQGPEFLTYFQNEAQLEKSRLLSDRFSAERPKGSFSTLEIQRTEQGDSAMYLCASSPETGRAFFGQGTRLTVV.

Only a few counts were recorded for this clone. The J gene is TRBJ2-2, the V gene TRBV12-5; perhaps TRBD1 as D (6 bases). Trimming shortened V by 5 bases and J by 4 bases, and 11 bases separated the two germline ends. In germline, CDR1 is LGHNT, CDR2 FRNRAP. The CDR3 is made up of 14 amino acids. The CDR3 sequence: CASGRPRGTGELFF. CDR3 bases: TGTGCTAGTGGTCGGCCCAGGGGCACCGGGGAGCTGTTTTTT. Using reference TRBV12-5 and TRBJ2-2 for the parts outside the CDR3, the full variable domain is DARVTQTPRHKVTEMGQEVTMRCQPILGHNTVFWYRQTMMQGLELLAYFRNRAPLDDSGMPKDRFSAEMPDATLATLKIQPSEPRDSAVYFCASGRPRGTGELFFGEGSRLTVL.

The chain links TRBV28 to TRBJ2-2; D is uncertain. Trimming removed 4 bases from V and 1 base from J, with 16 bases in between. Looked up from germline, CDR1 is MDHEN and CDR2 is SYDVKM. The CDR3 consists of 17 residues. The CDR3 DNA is TGTGCCAGCAGTTCCCGTACGGCGGAATTGAACACCGGGGAGCTGTTTTTT. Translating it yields CASSSRTAELNTGELFF.

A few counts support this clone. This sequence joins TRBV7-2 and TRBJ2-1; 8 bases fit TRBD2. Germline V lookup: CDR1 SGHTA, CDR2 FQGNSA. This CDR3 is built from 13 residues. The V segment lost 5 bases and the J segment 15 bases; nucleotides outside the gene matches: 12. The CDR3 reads CASSPGPAGVLFF. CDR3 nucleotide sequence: TGTGCCAGCAGCCCCGGGCCAGCGGGAGTGCTGTTCTTC.

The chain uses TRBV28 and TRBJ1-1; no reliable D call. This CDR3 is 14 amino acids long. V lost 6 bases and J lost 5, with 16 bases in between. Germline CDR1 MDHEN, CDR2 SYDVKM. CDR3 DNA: TGTGCCAGCAGCTCACGGCAGGCCCGGACTGAAGCTTTCTTT. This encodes CASSSRQARTEAFF.

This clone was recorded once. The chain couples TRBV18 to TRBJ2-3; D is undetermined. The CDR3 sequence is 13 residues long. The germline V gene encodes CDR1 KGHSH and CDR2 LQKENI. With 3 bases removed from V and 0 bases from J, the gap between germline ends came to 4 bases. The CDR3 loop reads CASSPHSTDTQYF. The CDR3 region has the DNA TGTGCCAGCTCACCTCATAGCACAGATACGCAGTATTTT.

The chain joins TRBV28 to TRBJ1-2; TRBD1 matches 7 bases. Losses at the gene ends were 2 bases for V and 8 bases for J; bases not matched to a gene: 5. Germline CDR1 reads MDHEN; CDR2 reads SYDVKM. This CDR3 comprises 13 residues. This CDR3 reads CASSLTGVSGYTF. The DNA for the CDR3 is TGTGCCAGCAGTTTAACAGGGGTGAGCGGCTACACCTTC.

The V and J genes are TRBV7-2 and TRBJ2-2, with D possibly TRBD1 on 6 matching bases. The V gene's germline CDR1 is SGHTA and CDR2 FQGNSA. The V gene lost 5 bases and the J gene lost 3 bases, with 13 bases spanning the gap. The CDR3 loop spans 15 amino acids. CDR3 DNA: TGTGCCAGCAGCCCTCAGGGGTCCGACACCGGGGAGCTGTTTTTT. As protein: CASSPQGSDTGELFF.

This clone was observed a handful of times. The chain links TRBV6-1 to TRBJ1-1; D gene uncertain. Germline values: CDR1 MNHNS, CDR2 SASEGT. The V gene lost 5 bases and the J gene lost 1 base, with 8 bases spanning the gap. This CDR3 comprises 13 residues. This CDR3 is CASSPRQNTEAFF. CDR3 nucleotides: TGTGCCAGCAGTCCACGACAGAACACTGAAGCTTTCTTT.

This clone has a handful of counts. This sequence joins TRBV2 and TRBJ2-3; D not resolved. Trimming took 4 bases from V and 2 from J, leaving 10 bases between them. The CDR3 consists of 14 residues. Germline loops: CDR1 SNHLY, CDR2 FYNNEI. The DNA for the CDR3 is TGTGCCAGCAGTGCTTTCGGGTCCACAGATACGCAGTATTTT. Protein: CASSAFGSTDTQYF.

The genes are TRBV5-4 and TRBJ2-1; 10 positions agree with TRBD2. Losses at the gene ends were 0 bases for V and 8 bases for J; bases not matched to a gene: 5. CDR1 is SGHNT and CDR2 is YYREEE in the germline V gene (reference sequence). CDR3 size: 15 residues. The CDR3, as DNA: TGTGCCAGCAGCTTGGACCTAGCGGGAGATCATGAGCAGTTCTTC. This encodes CASSLDLAGDHEQFF.

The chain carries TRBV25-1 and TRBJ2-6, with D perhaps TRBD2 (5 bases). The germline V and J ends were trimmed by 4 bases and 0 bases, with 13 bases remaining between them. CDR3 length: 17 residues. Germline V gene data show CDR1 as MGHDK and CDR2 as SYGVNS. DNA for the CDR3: TGTGCCAGCAGTGTAGCGAGTGCCCGCTCTGGGGCCAACGTCCTGACTTTC. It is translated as CASSVASARSGANVLTF.

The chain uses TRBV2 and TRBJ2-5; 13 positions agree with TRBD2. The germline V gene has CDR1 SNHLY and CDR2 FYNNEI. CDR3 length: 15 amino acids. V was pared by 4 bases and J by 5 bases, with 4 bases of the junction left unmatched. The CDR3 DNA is TGTGCCAGCAGTGCCACTAGCGGGAGGGGGGAGACCCAGTACTTC. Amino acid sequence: CASSATSGRGETQYF.

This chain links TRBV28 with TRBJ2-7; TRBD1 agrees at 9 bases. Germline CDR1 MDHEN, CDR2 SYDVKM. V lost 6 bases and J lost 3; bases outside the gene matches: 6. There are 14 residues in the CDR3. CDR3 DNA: TGTGCCAGCAGACCCTCGGGACAGGGCTACGAGCAGTACTTC. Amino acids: CASRPSGQGYEQYF.

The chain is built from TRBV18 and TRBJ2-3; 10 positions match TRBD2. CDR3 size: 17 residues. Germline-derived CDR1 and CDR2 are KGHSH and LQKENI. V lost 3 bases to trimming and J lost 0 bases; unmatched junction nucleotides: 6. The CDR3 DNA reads TGTGCCAGCTCACCGGGACTAGCGATCCTAAGCACAGATACGCAGTATTTT. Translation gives CASSPGLAILSTDTQYF.

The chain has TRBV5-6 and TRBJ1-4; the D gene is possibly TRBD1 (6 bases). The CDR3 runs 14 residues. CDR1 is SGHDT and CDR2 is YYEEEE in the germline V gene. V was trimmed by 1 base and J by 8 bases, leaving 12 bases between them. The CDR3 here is CASSLWGPGEKLFF. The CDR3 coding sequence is TGTGCCAGCAGCTTGTGGGGGCCGGGGGAAAAACTGTTTTTT. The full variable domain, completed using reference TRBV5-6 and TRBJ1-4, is DAGVTQSPTHLIKTRGQQVTLRCSPKSGHDTVSWYQQALGQGPQFIFQYYEEEERQRGNFPDRFSGHQFPNYSSELNVNALLLGDSALYLCASSLWGPGEKLFFGSGTQLSVL.

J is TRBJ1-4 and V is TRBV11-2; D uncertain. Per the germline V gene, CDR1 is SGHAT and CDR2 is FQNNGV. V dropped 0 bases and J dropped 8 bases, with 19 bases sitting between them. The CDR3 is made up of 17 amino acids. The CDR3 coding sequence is TGTGCCAGCAGCTTAGACTTGGTCATGGGCGGGCGGGAAAAACTGTTTTTT. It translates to CASSLDLVMGGREKLFF.

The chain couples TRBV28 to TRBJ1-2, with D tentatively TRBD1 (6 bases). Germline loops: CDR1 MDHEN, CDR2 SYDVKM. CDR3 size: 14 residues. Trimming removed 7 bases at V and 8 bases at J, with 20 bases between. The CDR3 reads CASNPDSPLGGYTF. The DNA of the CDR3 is TGTGCCAGCAACCCGGACAGCCCACTCGGGGGCTACACCTTC.

The CDR3, as DNA: TGTGCCAGCAGTTCCGGGACTAGTATTCCCTACGAGCAGTACTTC. It is translated as CASSSGTSIPYEQYF. This sequence joins TRBV27 and TRBJ2-7; TRBD2 matches at 8 bases. CDR1 MNHEY and CDR2 SMNVEV come from the germline V gene (reference sequence). The CDR3 is 15 amino acids. V shed 4 bases and J 2 bases; nucleotides not matched to a gene: 7.

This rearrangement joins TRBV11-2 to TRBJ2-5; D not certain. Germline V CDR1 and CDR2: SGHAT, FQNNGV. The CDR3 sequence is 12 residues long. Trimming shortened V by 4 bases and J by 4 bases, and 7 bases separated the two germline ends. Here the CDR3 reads CASSSSRETQYF. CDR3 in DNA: TGTGCCAGCAGCTCGTCCCGAGAGACCCAGTACTTC.

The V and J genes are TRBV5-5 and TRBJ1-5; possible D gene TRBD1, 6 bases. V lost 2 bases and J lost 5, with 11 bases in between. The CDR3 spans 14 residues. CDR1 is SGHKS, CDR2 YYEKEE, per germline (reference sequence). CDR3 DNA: TGTGCCAGCAGCTTCAGGGGTTTAGATCAGCCCCAGCATTTT. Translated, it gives CASSFRGLDQPQHF.

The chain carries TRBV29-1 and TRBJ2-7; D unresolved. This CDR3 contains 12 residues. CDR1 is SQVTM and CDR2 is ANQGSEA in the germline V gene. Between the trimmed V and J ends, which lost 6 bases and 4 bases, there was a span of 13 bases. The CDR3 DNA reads TGCAGCGTGCGGTCCGCGGCGTACGAGCAGTACTTC. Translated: CSVRSAAYEQYF.